Each of the 2 T cell receptor beta chains below was sequenced from the same sample in a study of CD8+CD57+ T cells in acquired aplastic anemia. Genomic DNA constituted the template upon which TCR beta VDJ and CDR3 profiling was performed. Each CDR3 protein gets one entry after TCRdb re-called the reads with MiXCR. The sample shows about 180,000 distinct CDR3 sequences, under 55% of them seen only once. The material sequenced was sorted CD4+, CD8+, or CD8+CD57+ T cells (not recorded which) from PBMCs. The receptor set was obtained from a human donor in good health.

Details on this clonotype: This could be a read error, since a much larger clone is one nucleotide away. The V gene is TRBV19, the J gene TRBJ2-2; tentative D call: TRBD1 (6 bases). Germline CDR1 and CDR2: LNHDA and SQIVND (reference sequence). V gave up 1 base and J gave up 3 bases, with 15 bases separating them. The CDR3 has 17 amino acids. The CDR3 DNA reads as TGTGCCAGTAGTATAGTAGGACAGCCACGCCACACCGGGGAGCTGTTTTTT. Translated: CASSIVGQPRHTGELFF.

This clonotype occurred many times. The CDR3 loop reads CASSLVKETQYF. The DNA of the CDR3 is TGTGCCAGCAGCTTAGTAAAAGAGACCCAGTACTTC. The V call is TRBV7-2, the J call TRBJ2-5; D not certain. The CDR3 runs to 12 residues. Germline assignment: CDR1 SGHTA and CDR2 FQGNSA. V gave up 1 base and J gave up 3 bases, with 3 bases separating them.